This T cell receptor beta chain was sequenced during a study of blood T cell repertoires in COVID-19. Study at large: Sample material is recorded as cDNA or gDNA derived from T cells, B-cell-depleted T cells, or PBMCs.

Per the original methods: Cell counts per sample came from amplifying reference gene primers. Some clones are missing from TCRdb's copy, which holds only in-frame ones; the method was immunoSEQ multiplex PCR. Clone size and the V and J calls come from that table; the DNA yielded D and trimming. The sample lists approximately 380,000 clones, approximately 81% occurring once. Trimming took 0 bases from V and 9 from J, leaving 4 bases between them. Germline V CDR1 and CDR2: SGDLS, YYNGEE. The CDR3 is 11 amino acids. This chain joins TRBV9 and TRBJ2-1; D gene ambiguous. Material for sequencing was peripheral blood. This clonotype was obtained from a young woman with acute or convalescent COVID-19. The CDR3 bases are TGTGCCAGCAGCGTAGGTATTGAGCAGTTCTTC. Protein product: CASSVGIEQFF.